Below are 20 T cell receptor beta chains sequenced from a single sample in a study of brain T cells in children with intractable seizures. Clones were sequenced by immunoSEQ multiplex PCR, and TCRdb holds only the in-frame ones, with some missing. The repertoire has 100,000 to 120,000 clones, 85% to 95% of them found once; the top ten carry 3.8%. The input for sequencing was peripheral blood, taken at surgery. The receptors shown here come from a boy under two years old with hemimegalencephaly and intractable seizures.

The rearrangement links TRBV3-1 (or the pseudogene TRBV3-2) to TRBJ2-5, with 7 nucleotides matching TRBD2. V shed 3 bases, J shed 2 bases, and the junction held 3 bases outside the gene matches. Germline V gene lookup returns CDR1 LGHDT and CDR2 YNNKEL (reference sequence). The CDR3 covers 14 residues. The CDR3: CASSQWEGQETQYF. Written as DNA, the CDR3 is TGTGCCAGCAGCCAGTGGGAGGGACAAGAGACCCAGTACTTC.

The rearrangement links TRBV6-2 or TRBV6-3 to TRBJ2-7, with unresolved D. Trimming pared 7 bases from V and 5 bases from J, leaving 15 bases between. CDR3 size: 13 residues. Germline CDR1 is MNHEY and CDR2 is SVGEGT. The chain's CDR3 is CASTPSPPNEQYF. The CDR3 DNA is TGTGCCAGCACCCCTTCACCTCCAAACGAGCAGTACTTC.

This rearrangement joins TRBV6-2 or TRBV6-3 to TRBJ2-5; weak D call: TRBD2 (6 bases). There are 14 residues in the CDR3. Germline V gives CDR1 MNHEY, CDR2 SVGEGT. V was trimmed by 4 bases and J by 2 bases, leaving 11 bases between them. The CDR3 here is CASSWGLTQETQYF. Written as DNA, the CDR3 is TGTGCCAGCAGTTGGGGACTGACACAAGAGACCCAGTACTTC.

The V gene is TRBV19, the J gene TRBJ1-2, with D unresolved. The ends were cut back, 4 bases at V and 3 bases at J, with 6 bases in the middle. Germline V lookup: CDR1 LNHDA, CDR2 SQIVND (reference sequence). This CDR3 has 12 residues. In DNA, the CDR3 is TGTGCCAGTAGTAGACGTGACTATGGCTACACCTTC. This translates into CASSRRDYGYTF. The complete variable domain, with remaining parts taken from reference TRBV19 and TRBJ1-2, reads DGGITQSPKYLFRKEGQNVTLSCEQNLNHDAMYWYRQDPGQGLRLIYYSQIVNDFQKGDIAEGYSVSREKKESFPLTVTSAQKNPTAFYLCASSRRDYGYTFGSGTRLTVV.

The chain uses TRBV3-1 (or the pseudogene TRBV3-2) and TRBJ2-5, with no clear D. Between the trimmed V and J ends, which lost 1 base and 5 bases, there was a span of 11 bases. This CDR3 region has 14 residues. CDR1 is LGHDT and CDR2 is YNNKEL in the germline V gene (reference sequence). The CDR3 loop is CASSQVQPAETQYF. DNA of the CDR3: TGTGCCAGCAGCCAAGTTCAACCCGCGGAGACCCAGTACTTC.

The J gene is TRBJ1-5, the V gene TRBV12-3 or TRBV12-4, with TRBD1 matching over 8 bases. CDR3 length: 13 amino acids. The V gene end was trimmed by 5 bases and the J gene end by 7 bases; junction bases not matched to a gene: 4. The CDR3 loop reads CASSGQGGQPQHF. Here the CDR3 DNA reads TGTGCCAGCAGTGGACAGGGAGGCCAGCCCCAGCATTTT.

Comment on this clone: One end of the junction is discordant with germline, which a read error may explain. This chain uses TRBV3-1 (or the pseudogene TRBV3-2) with TRBJ2-4; 8 bases are a match to TRBD2. Germline assignment: CDR1 LGHDT and CDR2 YNNKEL (reference sequence). This CDR3 region has 14 residues. For the CDR3, the DNA is TGTGCCAGCAGCCAAGGCGCGGGAGGTTCCGGTTGGGCCTTC. Its translation: CASSQGAGGSGWAF.

The genes are TRBV27 and TRBJ2-7; TRBD2 matches at 11 bases. This CDR3 comprises 15 residues. Trimming at V came to 5 bases and at J to 5 bases, leaving 8 bases not matched to a gene. Looked up from germline, CDR1 is MNHEY and CDR2 is SMNVEV (reference sequence). The CDR3 here is CASSPLTSGIHEQYF. As DNA, the CDR3 is TGTGCCAGCAGTCCCCTGACTAGCGGGATCCACGAGCAGTACTTC.

This chain joins TRBV27 and TRBJ2-1, with D perhaps being TRBD1 or TRBD2 (5 bases each). V was clipped by 6 bases and J by 4 bases, with 25 bases between them. Germline CDR1 reads MNHEY; CDR2 reads SMNVEV (reference sequence). This CDR3 has 18 residues. CDR3 bases: TGTGCCAGCAGCCGCTCAGGGACCCACTTCTATTTGTACAATGAGCAGTTCTTC. Translating gives CASSRSGTHFYLYNEQFF.

The J gene is TRBJ1-3, the V gene TRBV11-2; 7 positions match TRBD1. V shed 5 bases and J 2 bases; nucleotides not matched to a gene: 3. CDR1 and CDR2 from the germline V gene are SGHAT and FQNNGV. The CDR3 sequence is 14 residues long. The CDR3: CASSLTGAGNTIYF. Written as DNA, the CDR3 is TGTGCCAGCAGCCTAACAGGGGCTGGAAACACCATATATTTT.

V usage is TRBV7-2 and J usage is TRBJ2-1; 13 nucleotides agree with TRBD2. Germline CDR1 and CDR2: SGHTA and FQGNSA. V lost 4 bases and J lost 9; bases outside the gene matches: 3. The CDR3 is 14 amino acids. DNA of the CDR3: TGTGCCAGCAGCTGGGGACTAGCGGGAATTGAGCAGTTCTTC. It specifies CASSWGLAGIEQFF.

The chain carries TRBV7-9 and TRBJ2-7, with TRBD1 identical over 12 bases. In germline, CDR1 is SEHNR, CDR2 FQNEAQ (reference sequence). The CDR3 totals 15 residues. With V trimmed by 3 bases and J by 5 bases, 5 bases remained unmatched. The chain's CDR3 is CASSFPGQGANEQYF. CDR3 bases: TGTGCCAGCAGCTTTCCGGGACAGGGGGCCAACGAGCAGTACTTC.

In this sample, this clone turned up once. The chain is built from TRBV12-3 or TRBV12-4 and TRBJ2-1, with TRBD2 identical over 8 bases. Trimming cost V 5 bases and J 8 bases; bases outside gene matches: 5. The CDR3 is made up of 13 amino acids. CDR3 amino acids: CASSLGLADEQFF. The CDR3 DNA reads TGTGCCAGCAGTCTTGGACTAGCAGATGAGCAGTTCTTC.

The chain joins TRBV28 to TRBJ2-7, with 14 bases fitting TRBD2. This CDR3 is 24 amino acids long. Unmatched junction bases numbered 28, after V lost 2 bases and J lost 4 bases. Looked up from germline, CDR1 is MDHEN and CDR2 is SYDVKM. The CDR3 DNA reads as TGTGCCAGCAGTTTAGACAGGGGCGCCATATCCGGGACTAGCGGGAGAGAGGGGTTATACGAGCAGTACTTC. Encoded protein: CASSLDRGAISGTSGREGLYEQYF. The whole variable domain, filled in from reference TRBV28 and TRBJ2-7, reads DVKVTQSSRYLVKRTGEKVFLECVQDMDHENMFWYRQDPGLGLRLIYFSYDVKMKEKGDIPEGYSVSREKKERFSLILESASTNQTSMYLCASSLDRGAISGTSGREGLYEQYFGPGTRLTVT.

The chain combines TRBV7-2 with TRBJ2-5; TRBD1 might be the D (6 bases). This CDR3 is built from 15 residues. Per germline, CDR1 SGHTA and CDR2 FQGNSA. The V end was cut by 10 bases, the J end by 0 bases, with 18 bases between. CDR3 region: CATRRGQRHQETQYF. The DNA for the CDR3 is TGTGCCACCCGCCGCGGACAGCGACACCAAGAGACCCAGTACTTC.

CDR3 nucleotide sequence: TGTGCCAGCGGCCCGGGACTAGCGGGAGGGCCCGAGCAGTACTTC. This encodes CASGPGLAGGPEQYF. The chain links TRBV28 to TRBJ2-7, with 16 positions matching TRBD2. Germline loops: CDR1 MDHEN, CDR2 SYDVKM. The J segment lost 6 bases and the V segment lost 8 bases, leaving 7 bases of the junction unmatched. The CDR3 has 15 amino acids.

CDR3 DNA: TGTGCCAGCAGCCCCCGAGCTGAAGCTTTCTTT. Protein: CASSPRAEAFF. The V and J genes are TRBV11-2 and TRBJ1-1; D uncertain. CDR1 SGHAT and CDR2 FQNNGV come from the germline V gene. With 5 bases removed from V and 6 bases from J, the gap between germline ends came to 7 bases. The CDR3 runs 11 residues.

The rearrangement uses TRBV19 and TRBJ1-4, with 8 positions matching TRBD1. The CDR3 is made up of 15 amino acids. V was pared by 6 bases and J by 7 bases, with 10 bases of the junction left unmatched. Germline CDR1 LNHDA, CDR2 SQIVND (reference sequence). CDR3 in amino acids: CASRTLDRDSEKLFF. The CDR3 nucleotides are TGTGCCAGTAGGACCTTGGACAGGGACAGTGAAAAACTGTTTTTT.

V and J are TRBV10-3 and TRBJ2-7, with 14 bases aligning to TRBD2. From germline, CDR1 is ENHRY and CDR2 SYGVKD. The CDR3 is 15 residues long. V shed 7 bases, J shed 7 bases, and the junction held 9 bases outside the gene matches. In DNA, the CDR3 is TGTGCCATCACCAAAGAGGGACTAGCGGGAGAGGAGCAGTACTTC. Its protein is CAITKEGLAGEEQYF.

V is TRBV6-5 and J is TRBJ2-3; D not certain. This CDR3 has 16 amino acids. From germline, CDR1 is MNHEY and CDR2 SVGAGI. With 2 bases removed from V and 6 bases from J, the gap between germline ends came to 18 bases. The chain's CDR3 is CASSYTIAPGLDTQYF. The CDR3 DNA sequence: TGTGCCAGCAGTTACACCATAGCCCCAGGATTGGATACGCAGTATTTT.